The entry that follows covers one T cell receptor beta chain sequence. Its matching antigen is unknown. This record belongs to a study of blood T cells in healthy people across ages. Whole-study results and caveats: CMV infection status of these donors was not known. Naive T cell percentage strongly correlated with TCR beta diversity. Relative to aged donors, long-lived donors carried more naive CD4+ cells and displayed higher diversity.

This CDR3 comprises 14 residues. CDR1 DFQATT and CDR2 SNEGSKA come from the germline V gene (reference sequence). A second 7 to 11 cycle PCR used barcoded and J-beta primers. MiXCR, applied by TCRdb to the 5' RACE reads, yields one record per CDR3 protein. The top ten hold 20% to 25% of the sample, which has nearly 1 million distinct CDR3 sequences, around 54% seen once. Healthy Caucasian individuals from Russia aged roughly 6 to 95 served as donors. The chain recombines TRBV20-1 with TRBJ2-3; 9 bases align to TRBD2. The clonotype was recovered from a woman in her fifties or sixties in good health. What was sequenced was blood. In nucleotides, the CDR3 is TGCAGCCCGGGGCGGGAGGGGCCCACAGATACGCAGTATTTT. Protein: CSPGREGPTDTQYF.